This entry lists 6 T cell receptor beta chains sequenced from one sample in a study of CD8 T cells in ankylosing spondylitis. TCRdb re-derived calls from the 5' RACE reads in MiXCR, one entry per CDR3 protein. This sample has about 240,000 distinct CDR3 sequences; about 11% occur once, and the top ten carry 6% to 7.5%. Input material: blood, either unsorted or a sorted T cell fraction (not recorded which). Receptor source: a male donor with ankylosing spondylitis or in good health (not recorded which).

About this clonotype itself: One junction end does not reproduce the germline sequence, and a read error may be involved. This rearrangement joins TRBV20-1 to TRBJ1-1; D unclear. Germline V lookup: CDR1 DFQATT, CDR2 SNEGSKA (reference sequence). The CDR3 has 13 residues. Here the CDR3 reads CSARDPTNTEAFF. CDR3 DNA sequence: TGCAGTGCTAGGGACCCCACGAACACTGAAGCCTTCTTT.

This clonotype has at least ten counts. The gene calls are TRBV27 and TRBJ2-7, with 8 bases matching TRBD2. The CDR3 loop spans 15 amino acids. Per germline, CDR1 MNHEY and CDR2 SMNVEV (reference sequence). Germline trimming cut 5 bases from V and 3 bases from J; bases unmatched to any gene: 9. CDR3 region: CASSAISGNLYEQYF. The CDR3 DNA reads TGTGCCAGCAGTGCCATTAGCGGGAATCTCTACGAGCAGTACTTC.

This clonotype was seen repeatedly, ten times or more. The V and J genes are TRBV20-1 and TRBJ2-3; 12 nucleotides match TRBD2. V gave up 2 bases and J gave up 10 bases; unmatched junction bases: 7. The CDR3 consists of 14 residues. CDR1 and CDR2 (germline): DFQATT, SNEGSKA (reference sequence). The CDR3, as DNA: TGCAGTGCTAGATCCCTAGCGGGAGGGCCTCCGCAGTATTTT. Protein: CSARSLAGGPPQYF.

The V call is TRBV7-9, the J call TRBJ1-1, with D unresolved. V lost 4 bases and J 6 bases, leaving 15 bases between the germline ends. Germline V lookup: CDR1 SEHNR, CDR2 FQNEAQ (reference sequence). The CDR3 totals 14 residues. This CDR3 is CASSSPLNSAEAFF. The CDR3 DNA is TGTGCCAGCAGCTCCCCCCTAAATTCCGCTGAAGCTTTCTTT. The variable domain in full, with the rest retrieved from reference TRBV7-9 and TRBJ1-1, is DTGVSQNPRHKITKRGQNVTFRCDPISEHNRLYWYRQTLGQGPEFLTYFQNEAQLEKSRLLSDRFSAERPKGSFSTLEIQRTEQGDSAMYLCASSSPLNSAEAFFGQGTRLTVV.

In this sample, this clonotype turned up a few times. V gene TRBV25-1 combines with J gene TRBJ2-7; D perhaps matches TRBD2 (6 bases). The germline gives CDR1 MGHDK, CDR2 SYGVNS. There are 12 residues in the CDR3. Trimming removed 8 bases from V and 6 bases from J, with 14 bases in between. CDR3 region: CASSAGTVEQYF. In DNA, the CDR3 is TGTGCCAGCTCAGCCGGGACTGTCGAGCAGTACTTC.

The table lists this clonotype with a few counts. The chain joins TRBV5-1 to TRBJ2-3; either TRBD1 or TRBD2 may supply D (5 bases each). Trimming took 7 bases from V and 3 from J, leaving 15 bases between them. Germline lookup yields CDR1 SGHRS and CDR2 YFSETQ. The CDR3 extends over 14 amino acids. As DNA, the CDR3 is TGCGCCAGCGGCGAGGGGTCAACAACAGATACGCAGTATTTT. This gives the protein CASGEGSTTDTQYF.